This T cell receptor beta chain emerged from a study of blood T cell repertoires in COVID-19. About the study: From the United States, Italy and Spain came samples of acute and convalescent COVID-19.

The method was immunoSEQ multiplex PCR; TCRdb's version includes in-frame clones alone and lacks a portion of them. The data hold 100,000 or so clones, with 80% to 95% observed a single time. Those enrolled in Seattle joined during active infection and were followed longitudinally afterward. This clone was detected once. Trimming removed 2 bases from V and 5 bases from J; junction bases left unmatched: 8. Germline V CDR1 and CDR2: MGHRA, YSYEKL. The CDR3 has 15 amino acids. The TCR comes from a woman in her forties or fifties with COVID-19, enrolled during active disease. The sample was peripheral blood. V gene TRBV4-1 combines with J gene TRBJ1-2, with 7 bases identical to TRBD1. CDR3 coding DNA: TGCGCCAGCAGCCAATACGCAGGGGGGACTTATGGCTACACCTTC. Protein: CASSQYAGGTYGYTF.